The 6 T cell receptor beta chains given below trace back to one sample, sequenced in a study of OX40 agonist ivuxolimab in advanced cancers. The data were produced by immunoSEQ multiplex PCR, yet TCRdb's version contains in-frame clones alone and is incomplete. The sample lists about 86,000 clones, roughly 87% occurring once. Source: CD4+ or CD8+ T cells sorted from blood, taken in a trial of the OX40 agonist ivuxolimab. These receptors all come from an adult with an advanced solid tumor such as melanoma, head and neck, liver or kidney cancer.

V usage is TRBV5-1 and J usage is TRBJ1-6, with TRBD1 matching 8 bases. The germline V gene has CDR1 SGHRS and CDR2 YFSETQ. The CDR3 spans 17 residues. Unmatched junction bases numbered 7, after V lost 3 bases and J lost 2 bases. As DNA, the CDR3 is TGCGCCAGCAGCTCCGGACAGGGTAACACCTATAATTCACCCCTCCACTTT. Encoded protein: CASSSGQGNTYNSPLHF.

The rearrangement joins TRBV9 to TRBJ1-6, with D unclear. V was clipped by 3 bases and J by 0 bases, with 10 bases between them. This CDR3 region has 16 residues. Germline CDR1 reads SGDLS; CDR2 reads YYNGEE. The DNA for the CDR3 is TGTGCCAGCAGCGAAGGAAGGAGCTCCTATAATTCACCCCTCCACTTT. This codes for CASSEGRSSYNSPLHF.

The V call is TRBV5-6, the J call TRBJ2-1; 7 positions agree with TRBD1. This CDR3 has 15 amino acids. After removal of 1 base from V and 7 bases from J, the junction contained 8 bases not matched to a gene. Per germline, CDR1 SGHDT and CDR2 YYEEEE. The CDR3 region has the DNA TGTGCCAGCAGCTTGTTAGACAGGGAAAGTAATGAGCAGTTCTTC. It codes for CASSLLDRESNEQFF.

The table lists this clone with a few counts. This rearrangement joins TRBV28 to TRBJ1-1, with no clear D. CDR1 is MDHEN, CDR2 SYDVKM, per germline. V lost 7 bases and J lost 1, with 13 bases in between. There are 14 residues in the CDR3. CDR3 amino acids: CASTSDITNTEAFF. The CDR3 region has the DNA TGTGCCAGCACCTCCGACATCACGAACACTGAAGCTTTCTTT.

CDR3 DNA sequence: TGTGCCAGCAGCCCCCGGACAGGGCGAGATACGCAGTATTTT. This gives the protein CASSPRTGRDTQYF. This chain joins TRBV9 and TRBJ2-3, with 8 bases identical to TRBD1. This CDR3 is 14 amino acids long. Looked up from germline, CDR1 is SGDLS and CDR2 is YYNGEE. Trimming at V came to 4 bases and at J to 5 bases, leaving 6 bases not matched to a gene.

The CDR3 reads CASSDHGASTDTQYF. CDR3 DNA sequence: TGTGCCAGCAGTGACCACGGGGCCAGCACAGATACGCAGTATTTT. The rearrangement links TRBV6-1 to TRBJ2-3; D may match TRBD1 or TRBD2 (5 bases each). The ends were cut back, 3 bases at V and 0 bases at J, with 10 bases in the middle. The CDR3 runs 15 residues. Germline V CDR1 and CDR2: MNHNS, SASEGT.